This TCR beta chain was recorded in a study of T-cell reconstitution after alpha-beta-depleted transplantation in children. Unique molecular identifiers were built into the TCRbeta library. One entry per CDR3 protein results from TCRdb running MiXCR on the PCR reads. Here the sample spans just under 550,000 distinct CDR3 sequences, about a sixth being singletons. V lost 1 base, J lost 5 bases, and 12 bases lay in between. This CDR3 has 15 amino acids. Germline CDR1 is MNHEY and CDR2 is SVGEGT. This clonotype was counted a few times. The sequence was obtained from a human donor who donated a stem cell graft to a child with acute lymphoblastic leukemia. Material: PBMCs from the stem cell graft donor, obtained from the stem cell graft. The chain employs TRBV6-2 or TRBV6-3 and TRBJ1-5; no reliable D call. The CDR3 loop is CASSYFENGDQPQHF. As DNA, the CDR3 is TGTGCCAGCAGTTACTTCGAGAACGGGGATCAGCCCCAGCATTTT.